The clone carrying this T cell receptor (beta chain) was picked up a small number of times. The data were taken from a study of T cells after yellow fever vaccination. TCRdb re-analysed the 5' RACE reads in MiXCR, keeping a single row per CDR3 protein. The sample includes about 320,000 distinct CDR3 sequences, approximately 11% of them seen just once. CDR3 length: 15 residues. Per germline, CDR1 DFQATT and CDR2 SNEGSKA (reference sequence). The chain links TRBV20-1 to TRBJ2-3; 7 bases match TRBD2. This TCR was recovered from a man younger than 30 who received the YFV17D yellow fever vaccine. The sequences come from CD4+ T cells sorted from PBMCs, collected 45 days after the yellow fever booster vaccination. CDR3 bases: TGCAGCGCAGACTCTAGCGGTTCTAACACAGATACGCAGTATTTT. Encoded protein: CSADSSGSNTDTQYF.